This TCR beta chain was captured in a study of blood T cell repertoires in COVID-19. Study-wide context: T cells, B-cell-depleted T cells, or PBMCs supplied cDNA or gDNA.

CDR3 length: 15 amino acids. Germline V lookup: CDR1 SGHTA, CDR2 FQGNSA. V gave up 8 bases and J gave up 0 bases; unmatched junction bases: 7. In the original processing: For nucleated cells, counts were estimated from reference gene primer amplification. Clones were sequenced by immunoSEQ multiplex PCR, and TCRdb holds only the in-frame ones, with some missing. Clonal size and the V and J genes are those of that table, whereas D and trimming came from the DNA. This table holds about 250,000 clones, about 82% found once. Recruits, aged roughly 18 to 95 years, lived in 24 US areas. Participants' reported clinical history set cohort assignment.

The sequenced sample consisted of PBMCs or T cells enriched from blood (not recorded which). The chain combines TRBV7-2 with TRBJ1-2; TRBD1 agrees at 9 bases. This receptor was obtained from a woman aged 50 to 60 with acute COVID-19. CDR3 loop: CASQQGALTNYGYTF. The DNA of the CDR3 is TGTGCCAGCCAACAGGGGGCCCTTACTAACTATGGCTACACCTTC.